The present entry profiles one T cell receptor (beta chain) with its context. What it binds is unknown. Here immunoSEQ multiplex PCR was the method, and the copy in TCRdb shows in-frame clones only, minus some. Of around 100,000 clones listed, more than 70% are singletons. This specimen comes from a study of T cell responses to AZD1222 COVID-19 vaccine. CDR1 SGHRS and CDR2 YFSETQ come from the germline V gene. V dropped 4 bases and J dropped 2 bases, with 12 bases sitting between them. This CDR3 has 15 amino acids. General study results and limits: Only 5 or 6 AZD1222 recipients were seropositive at baseline. The peak T cell response came first, and repertoires were sampled only after it. Two AZD1222 doses significantly raised spike-specific TCR breadth and depth over controls. The donor cohort was predominantly white British with a female majority, and clonal diversity may have been underestimated.

This clonotype originated in an adult in good health. The source material was peripheral blood, sampled on day 0 of AZD1222 vaccination. The rearrangement joins TRBV5-1 to TRBJ1-4; TRBD1 might be the D (5 bases). The CDR3 DNA reads as TGCGCCAGCAGCACCGTACAGGCTACTAATGAAAAACTGTTTTTT. The encoded protein is CASSTVQATNEKLFF.